The 20 T cell receptor beta chains presented below share a single source sample, sequenced in a study of blood T cell repertoires in COVID-19. Profiling relied on immunoSEQ multiplex PCR, and the TCRdb table lists in-frame clones only, not all of them. The sample has some 300,000 clones; 90% are singletons. Sequencing was done on a sample of peripheral blood. The receptors shown here come from a woman in her 40s with COVID-19, enrolled during active disease.

This chain links TRBV3-1 (or the pseudogene TRBV3-2) with TRBJ1-5, with 7 nucleotides matching TRBD1. Germline lookup yields CDR1 LGHDT and CDR2 YNNKEL (reference sequence). The CDR3 totals 16 residues. The junction had 10 bases not matched to a gene; V was cut back by 1 base and J by 7 bases. The CDR3 protein is CASSQGKGRGYQPQHF. For the CDR3, the DNA is TGTGCCAGCAGCCAAGGCAAGGGCAGGGGGTACCAGCCCCAGCATTTT.

V usage is TRBV4-3 and J usage is TRBJ1-5; TRBD1 is a possible D gene (5 bases). Deletions cut 4 bases from V and 1 base from J, with 11 bases between. The CDR3 contains 15 residues. The V gene's germline CDR1 is LGHNA and CDR2 YSLEER. CDR3 residues: CASSRAAGSNQPQHF. The CDR3 nucleotides are TGCGCCAGCAGCCGAGCAGCAGGGAGCAATCAGCCCCAGCATTTT.

The chain is built from TRBV30 and TRBJ1-4; D not certain. V shed 2 bases and J shed 8 bases, with 12 bases lying between them. The CDR3 sequence is 13 residues long. CDR1 and CDR2 from the germline V gene are GTSNPN and SVGIG (reference sequence). The DNA for the CDR3 is TGTGCCTGGAGTCGGACTGCGGGAGAAAAACTGTTTTTT. Residues: CAWSRTAGEKLFF.

The V and J genes are TRBV2 and TRBJ2-3; 8 bases line up with TRBD2. Trimming took 3 bases from V and 1 from J; bases not matched to a gene: 3. CDR3 length: 15 residues. Per the germline V gene, CDR1 is SNHLY and CDR2 is FYNNEI. The CDR3 loop reads CASSEWREGTDTQYF. CDR3 nucleotides: TGTGCCAGCAGTGAGTGGCGGGAGGGCACAGATACGCAGTATTTT.

The rearrangement links TRBV3-1 (or the pseudogene TRBV3-2) to TRBJ1-1, with TRBD1 identical over 7 bases. The CDR3 length is 17 residues. CDR1 and CDR2 (germline): LGHDT, YNNKEL (reference sequence). The V and J ends lost 2 bases and 1 base, in that order; junction bases with no gene match: 10. The CDR3 spells CASSQHIRDRWNTEAFF. The DNA of the CDR3 is TGTGCCAGCAGCCAACATATAAGGGACAGATGGAACACTGAAGCTTTCTTT.

This clone was detected a few times. The chain carries TRBV10-3 and TRBJ2-7; the match to TRBD2 covers 9 bases. V lost 7 bases, J lost 5 bases, and 9 bases stayed unmatched. CDR1 is ENHRY and CDR2 is SYGVKD in the germline V gene. The CDR3 length is 14 residues. The CDR3 sequence: CAITPGVAGDEQYF. The CDR3 DNA is TGTGCCATCACCCCAGGGGTAGCGGGAGACGAGCAGTACTTC.

The chain recombines TRBV27 with TRBJ1-5; TRBD1 agrees at 7 bases. V lost 4 bases to trimming and J lost 2 bases; unmatched junction nucleotides: 5. CDR1 and CDR2 (germline): MNHEY, SMNVEV (reference sequence). The CDR3 is 15 residues long. The CDR3 nucleotides read TGTGCCAGCAGTTCCGAGGGGGCCGGCAATCAGCCCCAGCATTTT. It specifies CASSSEGAGNQPQHF.

The chain recombines TRBV5-6 with TRBJ2-7; D might be TRBD2 (5 bases). Looked up from germline, CDR1 is SGHDT and CDR2 is YYEEEE. The CDR3 runs 14 residues. The V and J ends lost 0 bases and 7 bases respectively, with 14 bases between them. This CDR3 reads CASSLGRKVGEQYF. CDR3 coding DNA: TGTGCCAGCAGCTTGGGGAGGAAAGTGGGGGAGCAGTACTTC.

In regard to this clone: A read error may produce the germline difference seen at one junction end. This chain uses TRBV5-1 with TRBJ2-7; 12 nucleotides align to TRBD1. This CDR3 is 19 amino acids long. Germline V lookup: CDR1 SGHRS, CDR2 YFSETQ. The CDR3 here is CARRRGGQGAQGPSYEQYF. DNA for the CDR3: TGCGCCCGCAGGCGGGGGGGACAGGGGGCGCAGGGTCCCTCCTACGAGCAGTACTTC.

This rearrangement joins TRBV27 to TRBJ2-7; tentatively, D is TRBD1 (5 bases). CDR3 length equals 15 residues. Germline loops: CDR1 MNHEY, CDR2 SMNVEV (reference sequence). The germline V and J ends were trimmed by 6 bases and 1 base, with 16 bases remaining between them. In nucleotides, the CDR3 is TGTGCCAGCAGGCCACTGGTTCAGGGTTCCTACGAGCAGTACTTC. Translated: CASRPLVQGSYEQYF.

The chain carries TRBV19 and TRBJ1-6, with 7 bases identical to TRBD1. This CDR3 is built from 14 residues. In germline, CDR1 is LNHDA, CDR2 SQIVND (reference sequence). Trimming took 2 bases from V and 7 from J; bases not matched to a gene: 2. In nucleotides, the CDR3 is TGTGCCAGTAGTATAACAGGGGTGAATTCACCCCTCCACTTT. It yields the protein CASSITGVNSPLHF.

Comments on this clone: At one boundary the junction diverges from the germline segment, which might be a read error. CDR3 DNA: TGCGCCAGCAGCCACGGATTTCTAGCGGGACTCTACAATGAGCAATTCTTC. It is translated as CASSHGFLAGLYNEQFF. The chain couples TRBV5-1 to TRBJ2-1, with TRBD2 matching over 9 bases. The CDR3 length is 17 residues. Looked up from germline, CDR1 is SGHRS and CDR2 is YFSETQ.

The V call is TRBV5-8, the J call TRBJ2-3, with D perhaps matching TRBD2 (6 bases). Trimming removed 3 bases from V and 11 bases from J, with 16 bases in between. Germline loops: CDR1 SGHTS, CDR2 YDEGEE. CDR3 size: 13 residues. The DNA for the CDR3 is TGTGCCAGCAGCTGGAGGGACTTGGGGATGCAGTATTTT. Translated, it gives CASSWRDLGMQYF.

In its sample, this clone was seen a few times. J is TRBJ1-1 and V is TRBV9; 7 bases are a match to TRBD1. Unmatched junction bases numbered 9, after V lost 0 bases and J lost 10 bases. This CDR3 is 14 amino acids long. Germline V CDR1 and CDR2: SGDLS, YYNGEE. The CDR3 bases are TGTGCCAGCAGCGTAGGACAGGGCCTCACCGGAGCTTTCTTT. Translating it yields CASSVGQGLTGAFF.

About this clone itself: The sample contains more than one DNA sequence encoding this CDR3. J is TRBJ1-2 and V is TRBV19; 7 bases are shared with TRBD1. CDR3 length: 12 residues. J lost 4 bases, V lost 9 bases, and 5 bases had no gene match. Germline CDR1 and CDR2: LNHDA and SQIVND (reference sequence). The CDR3 loop reads CASTDRSYGYTF. The CDR3 nucleotides are TGTGCCAGCACGGACAGGAGCTATGGCTACACCTTC.

The rearrangement uses TRBV7-2 and TRBJ2-5, with 8 nucleotides matching TRBD2. V shed 6 bases, J shed 3 bases, and the junction held 6 bases outside the gene matches. Per the germline V gene, CDR1 is SGHTA and CDR2 is FQGNSA. This CDR3 is 14 amino acids long. CDR3 loop: CASRRLLAEETQYF. Written as DNA, the CDR3 is TGTGCCAGCAGACGACTACTAGCGGAAGAGACCCAGTACTTC.

This sequence joins TRBV6-6 and TRBJ1-6, with TRBD1 matching 7 bases. Looked up from germline, CDR1 is MNHNY and CDR2 is SVGAGI (reference sequence). The CDR3 is made up of 14 amino acids. V was pared by 6 bases and J by 11 bases, with 10 bases of the junction left unmatched. CDR3 loop: CASRKDRDGAPLHF. The CDR3 DNA reads TGTGCCAGCAGGAAAGACAGGGATGGGGCACCCCTCCACTTT.

V and J are TRBV7-9 and TRBJ2-3; D is unclear. CDR1 and CDR2 from the germline V gene are SEHNR and FQNEAQ (reference sequence). This CDR3 contains 13 residues. Between the trimmed V and J ends, which lost 5 bases and 0 bases, there was a span of 6 bases. The CDR3, as DNA: TGTGCCAGCAGCACACAGAGCACAGATACGCAGTATTTT. Its translation: CASSTQSTDTQYF.

The chain has TRBV15 and TRBJ1-2, with TRBD1 identical over 9 bases. The CDR3 is 17 residues long. Germline V gene lookup returns CDR1 LNHNV and CDR2 YYDKDF (reference sequence). V gave up 3 bases and J gave up 0 bases; unmatched junction bases: 8. The CDR3: CATSSQTRDRANYGYTF. CDR3 nucleotide sequence: TGTGCCACCAGCAGCCAGACCCGGGACAGGGCTAACTATGGCTACACCTTC.

This clone has only one observation. V is TRBV5-1 and J is TRBJ2-2; D gene ambiguous. V shed 4 bases and J shed 2 bases, with 6 bases lying between them. The CDR3 length is 13 residues. CDR1 SGHRS and CDR2 YFSETQ come from the germline V gene. Here the CDR3 reads CASSPSNTGELFF. CDR3 bases: TGCGCCAGCAGCCCCTCCAACACCGGGGAGCTGTTTTTT.